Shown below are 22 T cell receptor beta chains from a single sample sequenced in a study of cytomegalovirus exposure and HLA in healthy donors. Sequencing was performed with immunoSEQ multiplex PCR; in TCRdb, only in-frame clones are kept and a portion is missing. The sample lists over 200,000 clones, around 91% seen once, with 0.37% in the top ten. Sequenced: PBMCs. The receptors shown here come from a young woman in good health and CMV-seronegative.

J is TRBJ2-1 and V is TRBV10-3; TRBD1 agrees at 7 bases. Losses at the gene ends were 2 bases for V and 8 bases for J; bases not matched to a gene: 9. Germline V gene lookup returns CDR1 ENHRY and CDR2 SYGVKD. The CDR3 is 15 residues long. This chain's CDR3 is CAISEHTGVWHEQFF. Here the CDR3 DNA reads TGTGCCATCAGTGAGCACACAGGGGTATGGCATGAGCAGTTCTTC.

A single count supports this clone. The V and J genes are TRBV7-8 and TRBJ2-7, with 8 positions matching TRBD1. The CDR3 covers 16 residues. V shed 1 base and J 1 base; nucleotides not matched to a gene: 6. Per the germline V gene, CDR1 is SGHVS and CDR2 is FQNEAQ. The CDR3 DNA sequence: TGTGCCAGCAGCTTAGTCCGGGACAGGTCTTCCTACGAGCAGTACTTC. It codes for CASSLVRDRSSYEQYF.

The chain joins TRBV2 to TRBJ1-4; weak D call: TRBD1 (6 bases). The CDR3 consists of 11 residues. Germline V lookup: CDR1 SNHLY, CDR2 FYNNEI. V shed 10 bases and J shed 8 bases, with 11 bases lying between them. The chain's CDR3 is CAIEGGEKLFF. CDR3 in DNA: TGTGCCATAGAAGGGGGAGAAAAACTGTTTTTT.

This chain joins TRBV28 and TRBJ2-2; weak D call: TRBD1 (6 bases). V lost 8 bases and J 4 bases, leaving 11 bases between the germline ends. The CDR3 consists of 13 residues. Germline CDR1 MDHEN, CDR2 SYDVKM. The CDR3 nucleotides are TGTGCCAGCGGAACAGGGACCACCGGGGAGCTGTTTTTT. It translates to CASGTGTTGELFF.

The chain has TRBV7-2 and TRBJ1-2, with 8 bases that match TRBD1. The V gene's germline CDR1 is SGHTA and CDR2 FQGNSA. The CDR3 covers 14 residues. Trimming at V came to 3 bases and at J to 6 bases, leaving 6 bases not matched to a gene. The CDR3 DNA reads TGTGCCAGCAGCTTGGACAGGGCGGTGCATGGCTACACCTTC. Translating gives CASSLDRAVHGYTF.

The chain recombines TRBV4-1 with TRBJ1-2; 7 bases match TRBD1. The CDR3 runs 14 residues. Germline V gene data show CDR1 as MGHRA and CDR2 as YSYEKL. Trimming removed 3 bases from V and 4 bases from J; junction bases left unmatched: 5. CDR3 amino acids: CASSQLTGTYGYTF. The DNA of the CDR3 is TGCGCCAGCAGCCAGTTGACAGGGACCTATGGCTACACCTTC.

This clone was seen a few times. The CDR3 sequence is CASGAGGNNSPLHF. The CDR3 coding sequence is TGTGCCAGCGGGGCAGGGGGAAATAATTCACCCCTCCACTTT. The chain joins TRBV28 to TRBJ1-6, with 7 bases matching TRBD1. In germline, CDR1 is MDHEN, CDR2 SYDVKM. This CDR3 spans 14 amino acids. J gave up 5 bases and V 8 bases, and 6 bases lay outside the gene matches.

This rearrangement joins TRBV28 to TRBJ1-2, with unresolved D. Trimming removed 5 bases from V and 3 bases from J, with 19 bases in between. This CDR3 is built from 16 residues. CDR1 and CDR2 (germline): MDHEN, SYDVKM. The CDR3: CASSTIYMGLDYGYTF. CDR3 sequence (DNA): TGTGCCAGCAGTACCATTTATATGGGTCTAGACTATGGCTACACCTTC.

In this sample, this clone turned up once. The CDR3 is CASSNLIPTGELFF. The CDR3, as DNA: TGTGCCAGTAGTAACCTAATACCCACCGGGGAGCTGTTTTTT. The V and J genes are TRBV19 and TRBJ2-2; D is unclear. Germline CDR1 and CDR2: LNHDA and SQIVND (reference sequence). CDR3 size: 14 residues. V dropped 4 bases and J dropped 4 bases, with 10 bases sitting between them.

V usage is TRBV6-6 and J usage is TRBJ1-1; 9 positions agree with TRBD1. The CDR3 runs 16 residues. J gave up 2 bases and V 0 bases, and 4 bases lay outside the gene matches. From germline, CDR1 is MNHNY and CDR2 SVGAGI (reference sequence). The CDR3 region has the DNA TGTGCCAGCAGTTACTCTTTGGGACAGGGAAACACTGAAGCTTTCTTT. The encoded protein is CASSYSLGQGNTEAFF.

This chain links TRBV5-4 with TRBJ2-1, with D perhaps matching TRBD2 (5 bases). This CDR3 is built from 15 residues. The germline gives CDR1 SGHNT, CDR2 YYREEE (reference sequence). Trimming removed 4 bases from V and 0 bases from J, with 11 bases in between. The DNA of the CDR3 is TGTGCCAGCAGCCTTCGTGGGAGCTCCTACAATGAGCAGTTCTTC. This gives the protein CASSLRGSSYNEQFF.

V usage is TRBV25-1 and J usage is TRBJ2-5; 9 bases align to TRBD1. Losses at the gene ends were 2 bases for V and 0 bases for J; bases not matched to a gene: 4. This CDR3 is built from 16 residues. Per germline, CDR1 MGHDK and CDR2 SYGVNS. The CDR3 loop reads CASSEPGQGYQETQYF. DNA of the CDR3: TGTGCCAGCAGTGAACCGGGACAGGGATACCAAGAGACCCAGTACTTC.

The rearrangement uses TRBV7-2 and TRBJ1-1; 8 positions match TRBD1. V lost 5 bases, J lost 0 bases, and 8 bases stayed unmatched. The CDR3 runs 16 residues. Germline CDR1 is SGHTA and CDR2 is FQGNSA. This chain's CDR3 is CASSPQGTGMNTEAFF. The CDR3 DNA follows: TGTGCCAGCAGCCCCCAGGGGACAGGTATGAACACTGAAGCTTTCTTT. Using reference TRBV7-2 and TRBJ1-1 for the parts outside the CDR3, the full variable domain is GAGVSQSPSNKVTEKGKDVELRCDPISGHTALYWYRQSLGQGLEFLIYFQGNSAPDKSGLPSDRFSAERTGGSVSTLTIQRTQQEDSAVYLCASSPQGTGMNTEAFFGQGTRLTVV.

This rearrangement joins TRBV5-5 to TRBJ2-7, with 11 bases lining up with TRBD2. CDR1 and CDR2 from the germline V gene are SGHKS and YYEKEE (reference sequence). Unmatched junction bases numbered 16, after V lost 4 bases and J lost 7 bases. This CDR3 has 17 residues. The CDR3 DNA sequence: TGTGCCAGCAGCCCCGGACTAGCGGGTGCCACTGGAGGTGAGCAGTACTTC. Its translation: CASSPGLAGATGGEQYF.

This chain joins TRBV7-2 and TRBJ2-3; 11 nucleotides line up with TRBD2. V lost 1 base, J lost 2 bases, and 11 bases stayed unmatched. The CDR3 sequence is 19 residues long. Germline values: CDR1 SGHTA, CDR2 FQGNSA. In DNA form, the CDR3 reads TGTGCCAGCAGCTTAGGGTGGGGAACTAGCGGGGGCCCCACAGATACGCAGTATTTT. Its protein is CASSLGWGTSGGPTDTQYF.

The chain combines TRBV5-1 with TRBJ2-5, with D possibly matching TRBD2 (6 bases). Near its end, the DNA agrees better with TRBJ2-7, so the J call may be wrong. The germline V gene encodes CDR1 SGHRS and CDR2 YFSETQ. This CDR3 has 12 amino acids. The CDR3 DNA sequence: TGCGCCAGCAGGGGGGGTTCCTACGAGCAGTACTTC. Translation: CASRGGSYEQYF.

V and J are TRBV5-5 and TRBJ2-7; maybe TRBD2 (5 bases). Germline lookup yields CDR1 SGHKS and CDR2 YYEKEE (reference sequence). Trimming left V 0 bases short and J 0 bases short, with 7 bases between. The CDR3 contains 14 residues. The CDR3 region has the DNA TGTGCCAGCAGCTTGGAGCGGTACTCCTACGAGCAGTACTTC. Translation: CASSLERYSYEQYF.

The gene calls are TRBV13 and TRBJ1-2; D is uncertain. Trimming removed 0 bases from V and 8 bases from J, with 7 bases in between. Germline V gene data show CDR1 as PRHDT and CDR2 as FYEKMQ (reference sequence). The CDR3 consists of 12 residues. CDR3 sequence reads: CASSLGFVGYTF. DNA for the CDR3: TGTGCCAGCAGCTTAGGGTTCGTGGGCTACACCTTC.

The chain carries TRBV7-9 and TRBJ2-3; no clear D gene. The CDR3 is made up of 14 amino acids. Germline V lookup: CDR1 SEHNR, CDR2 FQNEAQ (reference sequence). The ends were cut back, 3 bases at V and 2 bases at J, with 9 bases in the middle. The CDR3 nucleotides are TGTGCCAGCAGCTTGAGTGGGCCCACAGATACGCAGTATTTT. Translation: CASSLSGPTDTQYF.

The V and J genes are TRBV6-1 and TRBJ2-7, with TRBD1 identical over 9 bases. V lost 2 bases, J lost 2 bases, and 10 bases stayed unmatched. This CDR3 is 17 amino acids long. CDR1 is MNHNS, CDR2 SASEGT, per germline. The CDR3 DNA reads TGTGCCAGCAGTGAAAGGTGGGCTGGGACAGGGACCTACGAGCAGTACGTC. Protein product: CASSERWAGTGTYEQYV.

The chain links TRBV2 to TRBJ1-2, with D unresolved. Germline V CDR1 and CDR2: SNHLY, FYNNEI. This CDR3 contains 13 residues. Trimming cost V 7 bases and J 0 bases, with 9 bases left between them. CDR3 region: CASTQTPNYGYTF. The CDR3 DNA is TGTGCCAGCACCCAGACACCTAACTATGGCTACACCTTC. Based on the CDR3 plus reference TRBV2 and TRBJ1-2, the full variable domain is EPEVTQTPSHQVTQMGQEVILRCVPISNHLYFYWYRQILGQKVEFLVSFYNNEISEKSEIFDDQFSVERPDGSNFTLKIRSTKLEDSAMYFCASTQTPNYGYTFGSGTRLTVV.

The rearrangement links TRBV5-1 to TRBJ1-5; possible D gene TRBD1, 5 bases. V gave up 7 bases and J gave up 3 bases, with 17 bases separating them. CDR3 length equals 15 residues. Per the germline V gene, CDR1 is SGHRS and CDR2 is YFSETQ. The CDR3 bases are TGCGCCAGCTCTTATGGTGCGGGGGACAATCAGCCCCAGCATTTT. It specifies CASSYGAGDNQPQHF.